This TCR beta chain was profiled in a study of CD8+CD57+ T cells in acquired aplastic anemia. Study in general: Sorted cells (CD4+ and CD8+) yielded DNA amounts that averaged 3.2 ug. Healthy donors yielded about 10.8 million CD4+ cell reads on average.

Genomic DNA, serving as template, underwent TCR beta VDJ and CDR3 profiling. TCRdb redid the calling of the reads with MiXCR, one entry per CDR3 protein. This table has around 230,000 distinct CDR3 sequences, around 63% appearing once. Study outcomes and limitations: Patients and controls were not found to differ significantly in CD8+ Simpson's diversity. Patients and controls shared under 35 CD8+ CDR3 sequences, highly expressed in patients.

Trimming removed 0 bases from V and 8 bases from J, with 10 bases in between. This CDR3 has 14 residues. The germline V gene encodes CDR1 SGHDN and CDR2 FVKESK. Regarding this clonotype: Its cognate antigen is unknown.

Sequenced sample: sorted CD4+, CD8+, or CD8+CD57+ T cells (not recorded which) from PBMCs. The TCR sequence derives from a human donor in good health. J is TRBJ1-4 and V is TRBV14; D gene ambiguous. CDR3 region: CASSQDLGGEKLFF. The CDR3 nucleotides are TGTGCCAGCAGCCAAGACCTAGGCGGAGAAAAACTGTTTTTT.